These 20 T cell receptor beta chains were sequenced from one sample in a study of T cell responses to AZD1222 COVID-19 vaccine. Generated by immunoSEQ multiplex PCR, the TCRdb table keeps only in-frame clones and is missing some. The data contain 150,000 or so clones, 80% to 95% of them seen just once; the ten biggest clones take up roughly 4%. The sequences come from peripheral blood, collected on day 0 of AZD1222 vaccination. These receptors were taken from an adult in good health.

The chain couples TRBV7-8 to TRBJ2-6; possibly TRBD2 for D (5 bases). The V gene's germline CDR1 is SGHVS and CDR2 FQNEAQ. CDR3 length: 16 amino acids. The V and J ends lost 2 bases and 0 bases respectively, with 8 bases between them. CDR3 amino acids: CASSLLSGSGANVLTF. The DNA for the CDR3 is TGTGCCAGCAGCTTATTGAGCGGCTCTGGGGCCAACGTCCTGACTTTC.

This rearrangement joins TRBV5-1 to TRBJ1-1; D remains ambiguous. CDR1 SGHRS and CDR2 YFSETQ come from the germline V gene. The V end was cut by 0 bases, the J end by 5 bases, with 5 bases between. The CDR3 is 12 residues long. The CDR3 reads CASSLDGTEAFF. The DNA for the CDR3 is TGCGCCAGCAGCTTGGATGGGACTGAAGCTTTCTTT.

The chain joins TRBV10-3 to TRBJ2-7; possibly TRBD2 for D (5 bases). Germline V gene lookup returns CDR1 ENHRY and CDR2 SYGVKD. The CDR3 spans 17 residues. Between the trimmed V and J ends, which lost 4 bases and 0 bases, there was a span of 19 bases. The CDR3 reads CAISGMERVGSSYEQYF. CDR3 nucleotide sequence: TGTGCCATCAGTGGAATGGAAAGGGTAGGGAGCTCCTACGAGCAGTACTTC.

This chain connects TRBV6-5 to TRBJ1-6; no definite D call. The CDR3 runs 15 residues. Per germline, CDR1 MNHEY and CDR2 SVGAGI. Between the trimmed V and J ends, which lost 6 bases and 6 bases, there was a span of 15 bases. CDR3 sequence reads: CASRYGYGPNSPLHF. CDR3 in DNA: TGTGCCAGCAGATACGGCTACGGCCCTAATTCACCCCTCCACTTT.

The chain couples TRBV28 to TRBJ2-7; D remains unclear. V was cut by 3 bases and J by 6 bases, with 9 bases left in between. The CDR3 covers 12 residues. Germline CDR1 MDHEN, CDR2 SYDVKM. CDR3 nucleotide sequence: TGTGCCAGCAGTTTGCCAGGTGGCGAGCAGTACTTC. This sequence encodes CASSLPGGEQYF.

The rearrangement uses TRBV7-2 and TRBJ2-7; 10 bases agree with TRBD2. This CDR3 has 17 residues. Germline lookup yields CDR1 SGHTA and CDR2 FQGNSA. V shed 1 base, J shed 1 base, and the junction held 7 bases outside the gene matches. The CDR3 DNA reads TGTGCCAGCAGCTTAGAACTAGCGGGGACGGGGTCCTACGAGCAGTACTTC. Translating it yields CASSLELAGTGSYEQYF. The complete variable domain, with remaining parts taken from reference TRBV7-2 and TRBJ2-7, reads GAGVSQSPSNKVTEKGKDVELRCDPISGHTALYWYRQSLGQGLEFLIYFQGNSAPDKSGLPSDRFSAERTGGSVSTLTIQRTQQEDSAVYLCASSLELAGTGSYEQYFGPGTRLTVT.

About this clone itself: Sequence at one end of the junction differs from germline and may be a read error. This CDR3 is also generated by other DNA sequences in the sample. CDR3 loop: CASSHLQGAGPNQPQHF. CDR3 nucleotide sequence: TGCGCCAGTAGCCATTTACAGGGGGCAGGTCCCAATCAGCCCCAGCATTTT. The V call is TRBV4-1, the J call TRBJ1-5, with 9 bases aligning to TRBD1. This CDR3 is built from 17 residues. Germline loops: CDR1 MGHRA, CDR2 YSYEKL.

This rearrangement joins TRBV7-2 to TRBJ1-5; TRBD1 is a possible D gene (6 bases). Between the trimmed V and J ends, which lost 2 bases and 5 bases, there was a span of 13 bases. This CDR3 region has 15 residues. Germline lookup yields CDR1 SGHTA and CDR2 FQGNSA. CDR3 loop: CASSLTGNYDQPQHF. The CDR3 DNA reads as TGTGCCAGCAGCTTAACAGGGAATTACGATCAGCCCCAGCATTTT. Using reference TRBV7-2 and TRBJ1-5 for the parts outside the CDR3, the full variable domain is GAGVSQSPSNKVTEKGKDVELRCDPISGHTALYWYRQSLGQGLEFLIYFQGNSAPDKSGLPSDRFSAERTGGSVSTLTIQRTQQEDSAVYLCASSLTGNYDQPQHFGDGTRLSIL.

The gene calls are TRBV9 and TRBJ1-5; possible D gene TRBD1, 6 bases. CDR1 and CDR2 from the germline V gene are SGDLS and YYNGEE. V was clipped by 0 bases and J by 3 bases, with 10 bases between them. This CDR3 comprises 15 residues. The DNA of the CDR3 is TGTGCCAGCAGCGTAGGGGGGCAGCTCAATCAGCCCCAGCATTTT. Amino acids: CASSVGGQLNQPQHF.

The chain carries TRBV12-3 or TRBV12-4 and TRBJ2-7; D might be TRBD2 (6 bases). V was clipped by 8 bases and J by 3 bases, with 11 bases between them. This CDR3 region has 12 residues. CDR3 sequence: CASGTGRYEQYF. The CDR3 DNA reads TGTGCCAGCGGGACTGGTCGCTACGAGCAGTACTTC.

The V gene is TRBV12-3 or TRBV12-4, the J gene TRBJ2-1; D gene ambiguous. The CDR3 contains 12 residues. The V end lost 2 bases, the J end lost 8 bases, and 7 bases lay between the germline ends. In DNA form, the CDR3 reads TGTGCCAGCAGTTTACTCCGGGATGAGCAGTTCTTC. Translation gives CASSLLRDEQFF.

Regarding this clone: A junction end diverges from the germline sequence, so it may reflect a read error. V usage is TRBV12-3 or TRBV12-4 and J usage is TRBJ2-7; D not resolved. This CDR3 has 12 residues. The CDR3 DNA follows: TGTGCCAGCAGTCACCAACGATCCAGAAAGGACTTC. It encodes CASSHQRSRKDF.

The rearrangement links TRBV28 to TRBJ2-7; TRBD1 matches at 10 bases. Germline values: CDR1 MDHEN, CDR2 SYDVKM. J was trimmed by 5 bases and V by 6 bases; bases with no gene match: 13. CDR3 length equals 16 residues. CDR3 in amino acids: CASRNEAGQGDHEQYF. CDR3 bases: TGTGCCAGCAGAAATGAGGCCGGACAGGGGGACCACGAGCAGTACTTC.

The rearrangement uses TRBV5-1 and TRBJ2-7; the match to TRBD1 covers 7 bases. The length of the CDR3 is 14 residues. V dropped 0 bases and J dropped 5; count of bases not matched to a gene: 5. The germline gives CDR1 SGHRS, CDR2 YFSETQ. CDR3 amino acids: CASSLVGRGNEQYF. For the CDR3, the DNA is TGCGCCAGCAGCTTGGTGGGCAGGGGGAACGAGCAGTACTTC.

J is TRBJ2-7 and V is TRBV7-8; D call uncertain. CDR1 and CDR2 from the germline V gene are SGHVS and FQNEAQ. The CDR3 totals 14 residues. Trimming pared 5 bases from V and 0 bases from J, leaving 11 bases between. CDR3 coding DNA: TGTGCCAGCAGCGCTCGAGCAGTCTCCTACGAGCAGTACTTC. This codes for CASSARAVSYEQYF. The variable domain in full, with the rest retrieved from reference TRBV7-8 and TRBJ2-7, is GAGVSQSPRYKVAKRGQDVALRCDPISGHVSLFWYQQALGQGPEFLTYFQNEAQLDKSGLPSDRFFAERPEGSVSTLKIQRTQQEDSAVYLCASSARAVSYEQYFGPGTRLTVT.

The chain couples TRBV7-8 to TRBJ1-2, with D perhaps matching TRBD1 (6 bases). The CDR3 has 15 residues. V lost 4 bases, J lost 4 bases, and 16 bases lay in between. Germline-derived CDR1 and CDR2 are SGHVS and FQNEAQ. DNA for the CDR3: TGTGCCAGCAGCTCAGTCGGGGGCCGGACCTATGGCTACACCTTC. Its protein is CASSSVGGRTYGYTF.

DNA for the CDR3: TGTGCCAGCAGCTTAGATTTCGTGGAAAATGAGCAGTTCTTC. This gives the protein CASSLDFVENEQFF. This chain joins TRBV11-3 and TRBJ2-1; D is ambiguous. The CDR3 runs to 14 residues. Germline CDR1 and CDR2: SGHNT and YENEEA. Trimming cost V 0 bases and J 7 bases, with 10 bases left between them. The variable domain in full, with the rest retrieved from reference TRBV11-3 and TRBJ2-1, is EAGVVQSPRYKIIEKKQPVAFWCNPISGHNTLYWYLQNLGQGPELLIRYENEEAVDDSQLPKDRFSAERLKGVDSTLKIQPAELGDSAVYLCASSLDFVENEQFFGPGTRLTVL.

V gene TRBV5-4 combines with J gene TRBJ1-2, with D tentatively TRBD1 (5 bases). CDR1 and CDR2 from the germline V gene are SGHNT and YYREEE (reference sequence). Trimming left V 7 bases short and J 4 bases short, with 14 bases between. The CDR3 length is 13 residues. CDR3 loop: CASLTRAPYGYTF. Written as DNA, the CDR3 is TGTGCCAGCCTGACCAGGGCTCCCTATGGCTACACCTTC.

V gene TRBV5-1 combines with J gene TRBJ2-1; tentatively, D is TRBD2 (6 bases). Trimming cost V 3 bases and J 0 bases, with 13 bases left between them. Germline V gives CDR1 SGHRS, CDR2 YFSETQ. The CDR3 spans 16 residues. This CDR3 reads CASSWGGGSSYNEQFF. DNA for the CDR3: TGCGCCAGCAGCTGGGGTGGGGGGAGCTCCTACAATGAGCAGTTCTTC.

This clone appeared once. The chain links TRBV3-1 (or the pseudogene TRBV3-2) to TRBJ1-2, with D possibly being TRBD1 (5 bases). The CDR3 runs to 12 residues. The germline V and J ends were trimmed by 6 bases and 6 bases, with 11 bases remaining between them. Germline CDR1 reads LGHDT; CDR2 reads YNNKEL (reference sequence). CDR3 amino acids: CASRGGPNGYTF. CDR3 sequence (DNA): TGTGCCAGCAGGGGGGGTCCGAATGGCTACACCTTC.